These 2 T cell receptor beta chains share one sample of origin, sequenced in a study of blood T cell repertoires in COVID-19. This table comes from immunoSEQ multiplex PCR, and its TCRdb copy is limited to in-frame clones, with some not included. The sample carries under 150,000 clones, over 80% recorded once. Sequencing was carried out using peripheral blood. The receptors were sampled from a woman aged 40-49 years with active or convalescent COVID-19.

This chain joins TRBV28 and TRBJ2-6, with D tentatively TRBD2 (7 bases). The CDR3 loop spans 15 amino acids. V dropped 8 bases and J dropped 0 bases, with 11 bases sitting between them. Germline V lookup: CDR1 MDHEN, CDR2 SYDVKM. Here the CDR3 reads CASGGAGSGANVLTF. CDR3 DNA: TGTGCCAGCGGGGGGGCTGGCTCTGGGGCCAACGTCCTGACTTTC.

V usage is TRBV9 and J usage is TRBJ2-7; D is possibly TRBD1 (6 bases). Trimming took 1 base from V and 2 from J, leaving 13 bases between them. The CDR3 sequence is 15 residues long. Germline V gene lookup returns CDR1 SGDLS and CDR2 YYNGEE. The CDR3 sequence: CASSVSSGTTYEQYF. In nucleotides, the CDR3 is TGTGCCAGCAGCGTATCCTCCGGGACAACCTACGAGCAGTACTTC. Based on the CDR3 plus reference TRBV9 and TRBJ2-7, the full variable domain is DSGVTQTPKHLITATGQRVTLRCSPRSGDLSVYWYQQSLDQGLQFLIQYYNGEERAKGNILERFSAQQFPDLHSELNLSSLELGDSALYFCASSVSSGTTYEQYFGPGTRLTVT.